A selection of T cell receptor beta chains follows, all from one sample in a study of blood T cell repertoires in COVID-19. TCRdb's table, derived via immunoSEQ multiplex PCR, lists solely in-frame clones and lacks some. The sample has some 190,000 clones; roughly 76% are singletons. Sequenced material: peripheral blood. These receptors were obtained from a woman in her fifties or sixties with active or convalescent COVID-19. CDR3s include the opening cysteine and the closing phenylalanine or tryptophan. Fields, in order: CDR3 protein, CDR3 DNA, D gene, J gene, V gene, CDR3 length, clone size. D genes are given only for firm matches. Clone size is not always given. Where it is, it says once, few, many or a class for expanded clones.

CDR3aa: CASSYSRSSGANVLTF
CDR3nt: TGTGCCAGCAGTTACTCGAGAAGCTCTGGGGCCAACGTCCTGACTTTC
d_gene: .
j_gene: TRBJ2-6
v_gene: TRBV6-5
len: 16
abundance: .

CDR3aa: CASSNPEGTIYEQYF
CDR3nt: TGTGCCAGCAGCAACCCCGAGGGGACTATCTACGAGCAGTACTTC
d_gene: .
j_gene: TRBJ2-7
v_gene: TRBV21-1
len: 15
abundance: once

CDR3aa: CATSRDGTELNEKLFF
CDR3nt: TGTGCCACCAGCAGAGATGGGACAGAACTTAATGAAAAACTGTTTTTT
d_gene: TRBD1
j_gene: TRBJ1-4
v_gene: TRBV15
len: 16
abundance: .

CDR3aa: CASSIDHRTHHGYTF
CDR3nt: TGTGCCAGTAGTATAGACCACAGGACGCACCATGGCTACACCTTC
d_gene: .
j_gene: TRBJ1-2
v_gene: TRBV19
len: 15
abundance: .

CDR3aa: CASSPTGAPPKSGQYF
CDR3nt: TGTGCCAGCAGCCCCACAGGGGCGCCACCTAAATCGGGACAGTACTTC
d_gene: TRBD1
j_gene: TRBJ2-7
v_gene: TRBV7-9
len: 16
abundance: once

CDR3aa: CASSGLAGGYNEQFF
CDR3nt: TGTGCCAGCAGTGGGCTAGCGGGGGGATACAATGAGCAGTTCTTC
d_gene: TRBD2
j_gene: TRBJ2-1
v_gene: TRBV9
len: 15
abundance: .

CDR3aa: CASSEPSGTGATTEQYF
CDR3nt: TGTGCCAGCAGTGAACCATCGGGGACAGGGGCTACTACAGAGCAGTACTTC
d_gene: TRBD1
j_gene: TRBJ2-7
v_gene: TRBV6-1
len: 17
abundance: .

CDR3aa: CASSGSLAGGRYEQYF
CDR3nt: TGTGCCAGCAGTGGATCACTAGCGGGGGGTCGGTACGAGCAGTACTTC
d_gene: TRBD2
j_gene: TRBJ2-7
v_gene: TRBV2
len: 16
abundance: .

CDR3aa: CASSPSGGVTDEQFF
CDR3nt: TGCGCCAGCAGCCCAAGCGGGGGGGTAACGGATGAGCAGTTCTTC
d_gene: TRBD2
j_gene: TRBJ2-1
v_gene: TRBV4-3
len: 15
abundance: few

CDR3aa: CATSNPPLDRNYGYTF
CDR3nt: TGTGCCACCAGCAACCCCCCCCTGGACAGGAACTATGGCTACACCTTC
d_gene: TRBD1
j_gene: TRBJ1-2
v_gene: TRBV15
len: 16
abundance: .

CDR3aa: CASAPVASGSRGETQYF
CDR3nt: TGCGCCAGCGCCCCGGTGGCTAGCGGGTCCCGGGGGGAGACCCAGTACTTC
d_gene: TRBD2
j_gene: TRBJ2-5
v_gene: TRBV5-1
len: 17
abundance: .

CDR3aa: CASSSHRGATGANVLTF
CDR3nt: TGTGCCAGCAGCTCTCACAGGGGGGCGACTGGGGCCAACGTCCTGACTTTC
d_gene: TRBD1
j_gene: TRBJ2-6
v_gene: TRBV5-8
len: 17
abundance: .

CDR3aa: CASSWGGMTDTQYF
CDR3nt: TGTGCCAGCAGTTGGGGGGGAATGACAGATACGCAGTATTTT
d_gene: TRBD2
j_gene: TRBJ2-3
v_gene: TRBV28
len: 14
abundance: once

CDR3aa: CASRRTRITEAFF
CDR3nt: TGTGCCAGCAGAAGGACACGGATCACTGAAGCTTTCTTT
d_gene: .
j_gene: TRBJ1-1
v_gene: TRBV27
len: 13
abundance: .

CDR3aa: CASSLGQGHQPQHF
CDR3nt: TGTGCCAGCTCACTCGGACAGGGCCACCAGCCCCAGCATTTT
d_gene: TRBD1
j_gene: TRBJ1-5
v_gene: TRBV18
len: 14
abundance: .

CDR3aa: CASSGQINYGYTF
CDR3nt: TGTGCCAGTAGCGGACAGATTAACTATGGCTACACCTTC
d_gene: .
j_gene: TRBJ1-2
v_gene: TRBV19
len: 13
abundance: .

CDR3aa: CAWSAGPYEQYF
CDR3nt: TGTGCCTGGAGCGCAGGGCCTTACGAGCAGTACTTC
d_gene: .
j_gene: TRBJ2-7
v_gene: TRBV30
len: 12
abundance: .

CDR3aa: CAWSVLAQSSYNEQFF
CDR3nt: TGTGCCTGGAGTGTACTAGCTCAGAGCTCCTACAATGAGCAGTTCTTC
d_gene: .
j_gene: TRBJ2-1
v_gene: TRBV30
len: 16
abundance: .

CDR3aa: CSVLGAYEAFF
CDR3nt: TGCAGCGTTTTGGGGGCTTATGAAGCTTTCTTT
d_gene: .
j_gene: TRBJ1-1
v_gene: TRBV29-1
len: 11
abundance: .

CDR3aa: CASTRDSYGYTF
CDR3nt: TGTGCCAGCACCCGGGACAGCTATGGCTACACCTTC
d_gene: TRBD1
j_gene: TRBJ1-2
v_gene: TRBV2
len: 12
abundance: .

CDR3aa: CASRRNANTGELFF
CDR3nt: TGTGCCAGCCGCAGAAACGCGAACACCGGGGAGCTGTTTTTT
d_gene: .
j_gene: TRBJ2-2
v_gene: TRBV28
len: 14
abundance: .

CDR3aa: CASGRGGDSDTQYF
CDR3nt: TGTGCCAGCGGACGCGGGGGGGATTCCGATACGCAGTATTTT
d_gene: TRBD2
j_gene: TRBJ2-3
v_gene: TRBV2
len: 14
abundance: .